What follows are 13 T cell receptor beta chains derived from one specimen sequenced in a study of post-analysis software for immune sequencing data. Study-wide points: Four to six TRBV segments, including TRBV5-6, TRBV5-1 and TRBV20-1, were more frequent in patients than controls.

These receptors' antigens are unknown. TCR beta cDNA libraries included unique molecular identifiers. TCRdb reanalysed the PCR reads using MiXCR and keeps one entry per CDR3 protein. Seen here are hundreds of thousands of distinct CDR3 sequences, roughly two fifths observed once, and the top ten hold 1.5% to 2%. Material for sequencing was blood. These receptors were collected from a girl aged 10 to 17 with multiple sclerosis.

The chain employs TRBV20-1 and TRBJ2-1; tentatively, D is TRBD1 (5 bases). Trimming shortened V by 5 bases and J by 8 bases, and 22 bases separated the two germline ends. The CDR3 totals 15 residues. CDR1 and CDR2 (germline): DFQATT, SNEGSKA (reference sequence). CDR3 in DNA: TGCAGTGCTCCACCCGTAGGGGCCGACGTGGATGAGCAGTTCTTC. Translation gives CSAPPVGADVDEQFF.

This clonotype appeared many times. The DNA for the CDR3 is TGTGCCAGCAGCTTAGACAGTCTGCAGCCCCAGCATTTT. Translated: CASSLDSLQPQHF. The chain couples TRBV7-2 to TRBJ1-5; D gene uncertain. V shed 1 base and J shed 7 bases, with 8 bases lying between them. CDR1 SGHTA and CDR2 FQGNSA come from the germline V gene. The CDR3 sequence is 13 residues long.

This clonotype was seen more than once but under ten times. This rearrangement joins TRBV12-3 or TRBV12-4 to TRBJ2-7; weak D call: TRBD1 (6 bases). V lost 5 bases, J lost 3 bases, and 11 bases lay in between. The CDR3 covers 13 residues. In DNA form, the CDR3 reads TGTGCCAGCAGTCCCACAGGGTTCTACGAGCAGTACTTC. Translated: CASSPTGFYEQYF.

This sequence joins TRBV7-6 and TRBJ2-7; D gene uncertain. V lost 6 bases, J lost 6 bases, and 18 bases lay in between. Germline loops: CDR1 SGHVS, CDR2 FNYEAQ. CDR3 length equals 14 residues. This CDR3 is CASSCCVARGEQYF. As DNA, the CDR3 is TGTGCCAGCAGTTGTTGCGTGGCACGAGGCGAGCAGTACTTC. The full variable domain, completed using reference TRBV7-6 and TRBJ2-7, is GAGVSQSPRYKVTKRGQDVALRCDPISGHVSLYWYRQALGQGPEFLTYFNYEAQQDKSGLPNDRFSAERPEGSISTLTIQRTEQRDSAMYRCASSCCVARGEQYFGPGTRLTVT.

This clonotype was picked up a small number of times. The genes are TRBV6-6 and TRBJ1-2; D not resolved. Trimming pared 2 bases from V and 4 bases from J, leaving 8 bases between. This CDR3 is 13 amino acids long. Germline assignment: CDR1 MNHNY and CDR2 SVGAGI (reference sequence). The CDR3 protein is CASSYGQAYGYTF. CDR3 nucleotides: TGTGCCAGCAGTTACGGCCAGGCCTATGGCTACACCTTC.

The gene calls are TRBV5-1 and TRBJ1-5; D is ambiguous. Germline V gives CDR1 SGHRS, CDR2 YFSETQ. CDR3 length: 14 residues. Trimming pared 4 bases from V and 3 bases from J, leaving 11 bases between. The CDR3 region has the DNA TGCGCCAGCAGCCCTGGAGGGTACAATCAGCCCCAGCATTTT. Its translation is CASSPGGYNQPQHF.

This chain connects TRBV5-1 to TRBJ1-4; D is unclear. Germline CDR1 SGHRS, CDR2 YFSETQ. Trimming stripped 3 bases from V and 6 bases from J, with 15 bases between. The CDR3 is 15 amino acids. The CDR3: CASSSLSGLDEKLFF. The CDR3 nucleotides read TGCGCCAGCAGCTCCCTAAGCGGCCTCGATGAAAAACTGTTTTTT.

This clonotype has a handful of counts. This chain connects TRBV7-6 to TRBJ2-3; no definite D call. The CDR3 is 13 residues long. Germline V CDR1 and CDR2: SGHVS, FNYEAQ. Trimming removed 4 bases at V and 5 bases at J, with 10 bases between. CDR3 amino acids: CASSSWWGDTQYF. CDR3 sequence (DNA): TGTGCCAGCAGCTCATGGTGGGGAGATACGCAGTATTTT.

This chain uses TRBV9 with TRBJ2-7; 9 bases align to TRBD2. Germline V gives CDR1 SGDLS, CDR2 YYNGEE. The CDR3 has 17 amino acids. V lost 3 bases to trimming and J lost 3 bases; unmatched junction nucleotides: 13. The DNA for the CDR3 is TGTGCCAGCAGCGGTAGCGGGAGAAACACCCTTTACTACGAGCAGTACTTC. The encoded protein is CASSGSGRNTLYYEQYF.

In its sample, this clonotype was seen a few times. V gene TRBV5-8 combines with J gene TRBJ1-5, with D possibly matching TRBD1 (5 bases). CDR1 is SGHTS, CDR2 YDEGEE, per germline. CDR3 length: 15 residues. The V gene lost 5 bases and the J gene lost 1 base, with 13 bases spanning the gap. The CDR3 DNA reads as TGTGCCAGCAGGACCGGGGGTCGGAGCAATCAGCCCCAGCATTTT. As protein: CASRTGGRSNQPQHF.

This clonotype was observed a few times. The chain employs TRBV24-1 and TRBJ2-1; 7 bases are a match to TRBD1. The length of the CDR3 is 16 residues. V shed 1 base, J shed 7 bases, and the junction held 9 bases outside the gene matches. Germline V lookup: CDR1 KGHDR, CDR2 SFDVKD. CDR3 loop: CATSDFCCDRDNEQFF. CDR3 in DNA: TGTGCCACCAGTGATTTTTGTTGTGACAGGGATAATGAGCAGTTCTTC.

The chain carries TRBV29-1 and TRBJ2-5; 8 bases align to TRBD1. The length of the CDR3 is 12 residues. Germline lookup yields CDR1 SQVTM and CDR2 ANQGSEA. Trimming took 7 bases from V and 4 from J; bases not matched to a gene: 5. The CDR3 DNA is TGCAGCGCTCAGGGGGCATCAGAGACCCAGTACTTC. The encoded protein is CSAQGASETQYF.

The chain uses TRBV5-1 and TRBJ2-5; D is possibly TRBD2 (5 bases). Judging by the DNA end, TRBJ2-7 fits better; the J call may be wrong. Per the germline V gene, CDR1 is SGHRS and CDR2 is YFSETQ. The CDR3 is 14 amino acids. CDR3 residues: CASSFRGETYEQYF. The CDR3 region has the DNA TGCGCCAGCAGCTTCCGGGGAGAGACCTACGAGCAGTACTTC.